This TCR beta chain was documented in a study of neoadjuvant nivolumab and ipilimumab in lung cancer. For the study at large: Patients got nivolumab 3 mg/kg on days 1, 15 and 29; combination added ipilimumab 1 mg/kg day 1.

Libraries were prepared by immunoSEQ multiplex PCR; TCRdb keeps only in-frame clonotypes and omits some of them. The sample includes under 5,000 clones, roughly 80% seen only once; the top ten take less than 5.5%. Regarding the study as a whole: TCR sequencing covered a small number of samples. TCR richness and clonality were higher in tumors than adjacent uninvolved lung.

Regarding this clone: Its target is not known.

Trimming shortened V by 5 bases and J by 7 bases, and 14 bases separated the two germline ends. CDR3 length: 13 residues. Germline V gives CDR1 SGHTA, CDR2 FQGNSA. Sequencing used normal lung tissue adjacent to the tumor, obtained after neoadjuvant nivolumab, alone or with ipilimumab, at or shortly before surgery. V usage is TRBV7-2 and J usage is TRBJ1-1; TRBD1 might be the D (5 bases). This clonotype was sampled from an adult with non-small cell lung cancer. Some clones in this sample may be carry-over from other donors' samples. CDR3 coding DNA: TGTGCCAGCAGCGAATACACGGGGCGTGAAGCTTTCTTT. It translates to CASSEYTGREAFF.